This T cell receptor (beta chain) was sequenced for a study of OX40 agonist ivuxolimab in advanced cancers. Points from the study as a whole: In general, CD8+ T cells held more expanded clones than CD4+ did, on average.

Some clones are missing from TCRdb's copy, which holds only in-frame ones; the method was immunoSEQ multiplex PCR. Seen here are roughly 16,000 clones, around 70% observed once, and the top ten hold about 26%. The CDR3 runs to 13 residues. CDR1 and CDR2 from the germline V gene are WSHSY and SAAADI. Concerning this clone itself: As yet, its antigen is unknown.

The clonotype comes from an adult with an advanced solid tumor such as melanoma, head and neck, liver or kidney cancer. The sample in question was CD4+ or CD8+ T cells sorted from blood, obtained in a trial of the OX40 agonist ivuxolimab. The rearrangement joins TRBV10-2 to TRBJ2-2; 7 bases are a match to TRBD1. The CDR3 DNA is TGCGCAGGGGGCGCAGACCTCACCGGGGAGCTGTTTTTT. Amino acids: CAGGADLTGELFF.